This TCR beta chain was recorded in a study of CXCR3-negative and CXCR3-positive naive CD8 T cells. Study results and caveats: Memory cells showed distinct TRBV-TRBJ patterns, while the two naive subsets matched. Naive cells positive for CXCR3 carried more hydrophobic TRB CDR3s than CXCR3-negative ones.

UMI-tagged TRB cDNA libraries were built via 5' RACE. TCRdb re-called the 5' RACE reads; every CDR3 protein appears as one record, without DNA. The specimen's table records 50,000 to 65,000 distinct CDR3 sequences. CD45RO-CCR7+CD27+CD95- was the phenotype of naive CD8+ T cells. A word on this clonotype: Its antigen is unknown.

The CDR3 extends over 17 amino acids. In germline, CDR1 is DFQATT, CDR2 SNEGSKA (reference sequence). The receptor's source is a human donor in good health. Some clones in this sample may be carry-over from other donors' samples. The sample was naive CXCR3+ CD8+ T cells from blood. Specified subset: CD45RO-CCR7+CD27+CD95- naive CD8+ T cells expressing CXCR3 (TNR3+). The V call is TRBV20-1, the J call TRBJ2-3; TCRdb lists TRBD2, though no DNA is available to test this call. The CDR3 loop reads CSVQPGLAGPWVDTQYF.